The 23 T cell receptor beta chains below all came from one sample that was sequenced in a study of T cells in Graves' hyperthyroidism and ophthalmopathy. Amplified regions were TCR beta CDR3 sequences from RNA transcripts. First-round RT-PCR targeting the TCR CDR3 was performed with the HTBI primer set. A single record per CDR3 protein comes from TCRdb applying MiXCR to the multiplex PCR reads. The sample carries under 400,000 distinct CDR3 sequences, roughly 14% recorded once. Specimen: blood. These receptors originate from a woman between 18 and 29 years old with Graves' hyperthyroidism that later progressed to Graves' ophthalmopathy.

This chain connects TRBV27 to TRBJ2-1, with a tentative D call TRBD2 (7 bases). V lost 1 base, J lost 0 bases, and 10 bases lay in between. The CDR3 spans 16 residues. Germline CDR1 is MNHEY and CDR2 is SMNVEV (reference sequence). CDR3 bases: TGTGCCAGCAGTTTATGGGGGGGCGGCTCCTACAATGAGCAGTTCTTC. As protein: CASSLWGGGSYNEQFF.

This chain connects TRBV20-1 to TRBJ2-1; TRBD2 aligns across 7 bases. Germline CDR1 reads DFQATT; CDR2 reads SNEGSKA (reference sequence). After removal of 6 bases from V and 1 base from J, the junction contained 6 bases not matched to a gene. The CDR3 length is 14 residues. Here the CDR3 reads CSAATSSSYNEQFF. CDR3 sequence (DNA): TGCAGTGCCGCGACTAGCAGTTCCTACAATGAGCAGTTCTTC.

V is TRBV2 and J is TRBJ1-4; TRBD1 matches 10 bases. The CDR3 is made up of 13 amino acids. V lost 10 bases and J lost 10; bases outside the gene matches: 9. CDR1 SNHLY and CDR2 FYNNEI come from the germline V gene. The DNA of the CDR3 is TGTGCCACACCGGGACAGGGGACGGGAAAACTGTTTTTT. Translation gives CATPGQGTGKLFF.

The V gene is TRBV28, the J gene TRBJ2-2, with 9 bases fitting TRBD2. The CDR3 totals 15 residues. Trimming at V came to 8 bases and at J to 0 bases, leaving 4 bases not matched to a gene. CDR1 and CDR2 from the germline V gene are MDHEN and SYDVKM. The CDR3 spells CASCIAGANTGELFF. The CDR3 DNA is TGTGCCAGCTGTATAGCGGGGGCGAACACCGGGGAGCTGTTTTTT.

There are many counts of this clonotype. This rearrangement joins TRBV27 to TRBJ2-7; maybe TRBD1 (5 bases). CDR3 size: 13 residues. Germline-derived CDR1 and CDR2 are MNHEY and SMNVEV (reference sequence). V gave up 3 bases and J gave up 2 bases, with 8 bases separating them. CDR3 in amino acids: CASSFSGTYEQYF. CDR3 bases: TGTGCCAGCAGTTTTTCAGGGACCTACGAGCAGTACTTC.

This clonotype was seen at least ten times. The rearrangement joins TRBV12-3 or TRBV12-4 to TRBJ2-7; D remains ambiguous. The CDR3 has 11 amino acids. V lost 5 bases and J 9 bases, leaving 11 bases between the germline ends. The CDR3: CASSLLSMQYF. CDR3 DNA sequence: TGTGCCAGCAGTCTCTTATCTATGCAGTACTTC.

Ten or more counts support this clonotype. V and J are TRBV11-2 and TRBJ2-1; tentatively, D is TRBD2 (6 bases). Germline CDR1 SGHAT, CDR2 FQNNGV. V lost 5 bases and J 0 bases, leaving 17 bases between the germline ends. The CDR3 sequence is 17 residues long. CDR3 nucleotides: TGTGCCAGCAGCCCGCCCCGGCGGGGACGCTCCTACAATGAGCAGTTCTTC. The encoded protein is CASSPPRRGRSYNEQFF.

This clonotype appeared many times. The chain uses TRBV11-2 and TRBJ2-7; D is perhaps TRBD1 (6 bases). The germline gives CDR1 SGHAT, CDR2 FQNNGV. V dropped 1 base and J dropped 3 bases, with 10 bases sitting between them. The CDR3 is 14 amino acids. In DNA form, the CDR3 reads TGTGCCAGCAGCTTAGGGACAGCCTTCTACGAGCAGTACTTC. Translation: CASSLGTAFYEQYF.

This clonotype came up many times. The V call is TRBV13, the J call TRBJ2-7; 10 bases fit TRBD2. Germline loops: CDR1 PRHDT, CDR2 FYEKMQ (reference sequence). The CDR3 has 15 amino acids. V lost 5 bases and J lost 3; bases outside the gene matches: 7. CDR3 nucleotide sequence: TGTGCCAGCAGCCCACTGACTAGCGGGTTCTACGAGCAGTACTTC. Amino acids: CASSPLTSGFYEQYF.

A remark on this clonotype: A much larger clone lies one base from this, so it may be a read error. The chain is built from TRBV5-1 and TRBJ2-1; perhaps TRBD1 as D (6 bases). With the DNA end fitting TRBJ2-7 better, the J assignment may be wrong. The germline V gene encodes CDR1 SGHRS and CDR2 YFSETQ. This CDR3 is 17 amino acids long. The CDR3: CASSLAFGTPPYNEQYF. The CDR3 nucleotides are TGCGCCAGCAGCTTGGCCTTTGGGACACCCCCTTACAATGAGCAGTACTTC.

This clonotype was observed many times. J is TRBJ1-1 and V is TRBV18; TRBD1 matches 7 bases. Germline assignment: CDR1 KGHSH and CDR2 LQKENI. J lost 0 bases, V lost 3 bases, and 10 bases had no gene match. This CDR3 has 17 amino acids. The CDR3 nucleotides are TGTGCCAGCTCACCGGGTACACAGGGGACCATGAACACTGAAGCTTTCTTT. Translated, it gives CASSPGTQGTMNTEAFF.

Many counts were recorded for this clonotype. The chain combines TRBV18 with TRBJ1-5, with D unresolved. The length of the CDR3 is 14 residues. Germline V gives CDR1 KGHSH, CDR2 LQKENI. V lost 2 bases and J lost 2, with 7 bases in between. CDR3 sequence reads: CASSPTSGNQPQHF. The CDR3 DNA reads TGTGCCAGCTCACCAACTAGCGGCAATCAGCCCCAGCATTTT.

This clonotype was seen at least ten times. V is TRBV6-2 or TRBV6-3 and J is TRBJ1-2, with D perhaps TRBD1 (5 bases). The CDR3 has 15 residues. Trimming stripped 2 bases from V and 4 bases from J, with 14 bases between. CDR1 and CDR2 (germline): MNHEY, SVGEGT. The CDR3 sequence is CASSYVGERGYGYTF. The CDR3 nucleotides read TGTGCCAGCAGTTACGTGGGGGAGCGAGGCTATGGCTACACCTTC.

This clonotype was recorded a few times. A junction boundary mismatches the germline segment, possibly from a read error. This CDR3 reads CASSQDAGSVEQFF. The CDR3 coding sequence is TGCGCCAGCAGCCAAGATGCAGGGTCAGTGGAGCAGTTCTTC. The chain uses TRBV11-2 and TRBJ2-1, with a tentative D call TRBD1 (5 bases). This CDR3 region has 14 residues. Germline CDR1 and CDR2: SGHAT and FQNNGV.

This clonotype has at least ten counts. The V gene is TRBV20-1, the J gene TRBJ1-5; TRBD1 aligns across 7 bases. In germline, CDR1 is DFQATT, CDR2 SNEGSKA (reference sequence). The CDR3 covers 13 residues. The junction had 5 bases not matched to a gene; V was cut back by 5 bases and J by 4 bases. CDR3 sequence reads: CSAETGLNQPQHF. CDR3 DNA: TGCAGTGCTGAGACAGGGCTTAATCAGCCCCAGCATTTT.

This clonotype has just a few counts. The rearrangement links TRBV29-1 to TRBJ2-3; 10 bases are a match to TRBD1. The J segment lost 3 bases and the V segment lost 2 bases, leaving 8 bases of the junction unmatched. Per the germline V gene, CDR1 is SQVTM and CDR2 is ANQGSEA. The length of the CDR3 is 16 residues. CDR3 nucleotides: TGCAGCGTTGAAACCCCGGGACAGGGGTTAACAGATACGCAGTATTTT. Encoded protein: CSVETPGQGLTDTQYF.

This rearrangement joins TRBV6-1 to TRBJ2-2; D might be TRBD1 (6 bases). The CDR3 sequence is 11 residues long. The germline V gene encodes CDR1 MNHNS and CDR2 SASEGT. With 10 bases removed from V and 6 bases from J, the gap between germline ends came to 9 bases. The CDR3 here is CAIYRAGELFF. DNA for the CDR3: TGTGCCATATACAGGGCCGGGGAGCTGTTTTTT.

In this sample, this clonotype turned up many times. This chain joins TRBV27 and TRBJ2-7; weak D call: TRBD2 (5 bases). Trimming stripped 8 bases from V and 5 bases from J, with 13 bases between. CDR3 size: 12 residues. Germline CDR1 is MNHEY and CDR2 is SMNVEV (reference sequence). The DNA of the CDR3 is TGTGCCAGCGGACCCCACGGGAACGAGCAGTACTTC. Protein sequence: CASGPHGNEQYF.

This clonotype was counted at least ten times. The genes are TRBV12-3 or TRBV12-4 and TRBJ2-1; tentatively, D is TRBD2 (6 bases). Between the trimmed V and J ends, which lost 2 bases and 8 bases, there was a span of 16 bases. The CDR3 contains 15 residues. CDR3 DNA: TGTGCCAGCAGTTTATTGGGGGGTGCGAACCATGAGCAGTTCTTC. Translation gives CASSLLGGANHEQFF.

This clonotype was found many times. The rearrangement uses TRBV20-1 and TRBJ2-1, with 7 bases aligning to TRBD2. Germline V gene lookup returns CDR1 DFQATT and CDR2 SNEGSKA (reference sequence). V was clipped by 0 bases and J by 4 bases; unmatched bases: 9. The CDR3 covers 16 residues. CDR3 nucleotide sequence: TGCAGTGCTAGAGATCTTGGGAGGGATGCGTACAATGAGCAGTTCTTC. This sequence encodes CSARDLGRDAYNEQFF.

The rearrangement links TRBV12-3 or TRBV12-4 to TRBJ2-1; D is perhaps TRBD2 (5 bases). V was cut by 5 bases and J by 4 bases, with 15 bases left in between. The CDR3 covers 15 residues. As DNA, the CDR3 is TGTGCCAGCAGTCTAGTTTGGGAGTTTTACAATGAGCAGTTCTTC. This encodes CASSLVWEFYNEQFF.

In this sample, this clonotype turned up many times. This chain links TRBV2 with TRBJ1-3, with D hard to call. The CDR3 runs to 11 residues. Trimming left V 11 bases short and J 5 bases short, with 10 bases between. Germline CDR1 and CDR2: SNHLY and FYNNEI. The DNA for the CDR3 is TGTGCCCTCAGTTCAAGAAACACCATATATTTT. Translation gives CALSSRNTIYF.

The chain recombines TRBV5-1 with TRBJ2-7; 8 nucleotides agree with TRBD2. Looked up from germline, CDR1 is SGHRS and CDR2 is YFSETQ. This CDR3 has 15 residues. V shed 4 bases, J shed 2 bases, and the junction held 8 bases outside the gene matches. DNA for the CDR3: TGCGCCAGCAGCCATGCGGGAGGCTCCCCCTACGAGCAGTACTTC. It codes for CASSHAGGSPYEQYF.